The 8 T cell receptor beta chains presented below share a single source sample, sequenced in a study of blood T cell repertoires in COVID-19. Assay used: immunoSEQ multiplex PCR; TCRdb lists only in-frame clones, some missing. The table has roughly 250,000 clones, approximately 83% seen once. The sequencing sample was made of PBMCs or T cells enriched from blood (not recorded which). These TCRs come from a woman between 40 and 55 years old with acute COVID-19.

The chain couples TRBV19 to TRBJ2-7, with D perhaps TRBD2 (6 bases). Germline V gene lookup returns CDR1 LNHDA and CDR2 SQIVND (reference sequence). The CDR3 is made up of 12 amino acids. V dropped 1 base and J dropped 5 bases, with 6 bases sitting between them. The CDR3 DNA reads TGTGCCAGTAGTATAGGGGGGGACGAGCAGTACTTC. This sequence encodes CASSIGGDEQYF.

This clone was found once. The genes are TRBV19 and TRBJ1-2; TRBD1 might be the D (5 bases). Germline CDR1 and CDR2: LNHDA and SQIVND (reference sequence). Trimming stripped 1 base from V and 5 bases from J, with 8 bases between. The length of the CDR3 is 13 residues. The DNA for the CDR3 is TGTGCCAGTAGTATAGGGGGACTGTATGGCTACACCTTC. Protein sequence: CASSIGGLYGYTF. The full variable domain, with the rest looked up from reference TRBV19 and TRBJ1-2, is DGGITQSPKYLFRKEGQNVTLSCEQNLNHDAMYWYRQDPGQGLRLIYYSQIVNDFQKGDIAEGYSVSREKKESFPLTVTSAQKNPTAFYLCASSIGGLYGYTFGSGTRLTVV.

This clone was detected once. CDR3 nucleotides: TGCGCCAGCAGCTTGGTGGCAACAACTAATGAAAAACTGTTTTTT. Translation: CASSLVATTNEKLFF. The rearrangement links TRBV5-1 to TRBJ1-4; the D is unclear. Germline V lookup: CDR1 SGHRS, CDR2 YFSETQ. With 0 bases removed from V and 0 bases from J, the gap between germline ends came to 6 bases. This CDR3 has 15 residues. The full variable domain, completed using reference TRBV5-1 and TRBJ1-4, is KAGVTQTPRYLIKTRGQQVTLSCSPISGHRSVSWYQQTPGQGLQFLFEYFSETQRNKGNFPGRFSGRQFSNSRSEMNVSTLELGDSALYLCASSLVATTNEKLFFGSGTQLSVL.

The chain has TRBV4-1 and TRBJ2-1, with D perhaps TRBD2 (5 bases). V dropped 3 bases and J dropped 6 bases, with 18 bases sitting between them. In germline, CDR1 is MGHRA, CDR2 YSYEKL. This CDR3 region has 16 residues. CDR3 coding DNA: TGCGCCAGCAGCCAGCAACTAGGCCTCCCGATCAATGAGCAGTTCTTC. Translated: CASSQQLGLPINEQFF.

Here the CDR3 reads CAWSLQGTDTQYF. CDR3 in DNA: TGTGCCTGGAGCCTACAGGGAACAGATACGCAGTATTTT. J is TRBJ2-3 and V is TRBV30, with D possibly TRBD1 on 6 matching bases. Deletions cut 3 bases from V and 3 bases from J, with 10 bases between. The CDR3 contains 13 residues. Per the germline V gene, CDR1 is GTSNPN and CDR2 is SVGIG (reference sequence).

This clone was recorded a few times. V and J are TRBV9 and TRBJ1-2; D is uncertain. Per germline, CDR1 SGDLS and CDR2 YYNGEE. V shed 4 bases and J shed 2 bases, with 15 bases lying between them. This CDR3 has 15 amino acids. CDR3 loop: CASSPNSGKNYGYTF. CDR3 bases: TGTGCCAGCAGCCCGAACTCGGGGAAAAACTATGGCTACACCTTC.

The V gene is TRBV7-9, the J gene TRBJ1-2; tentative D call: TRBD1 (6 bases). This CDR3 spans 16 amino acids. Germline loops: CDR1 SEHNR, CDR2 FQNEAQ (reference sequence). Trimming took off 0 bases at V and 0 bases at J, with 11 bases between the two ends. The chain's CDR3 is CASSLAQGSTNYGYTF. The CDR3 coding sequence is TGTGCCAGCAGCTTAGCCCAGGGGTCTACTAACTATGGCTACACCTTC.

In DNA, the CDR3 is TGTGCCAGCAGCTTACTCGGCGGGAGGGCCAATTCAGATACGCAGTATTTT. This translates into CASSLLGGRANSDTQYF. The chain is built from TRBV7-3 and TRBJ2-3; 9 nucleotides line up with TRBD2. CDR3 length: 17 amino acids. The J segment lost 4 bases and the V segment lost 2 bases, leaving 10 bases of the junction unmatched. CDR1 is SGHTA and CDR2 is FQGTGA in the germline V gene.